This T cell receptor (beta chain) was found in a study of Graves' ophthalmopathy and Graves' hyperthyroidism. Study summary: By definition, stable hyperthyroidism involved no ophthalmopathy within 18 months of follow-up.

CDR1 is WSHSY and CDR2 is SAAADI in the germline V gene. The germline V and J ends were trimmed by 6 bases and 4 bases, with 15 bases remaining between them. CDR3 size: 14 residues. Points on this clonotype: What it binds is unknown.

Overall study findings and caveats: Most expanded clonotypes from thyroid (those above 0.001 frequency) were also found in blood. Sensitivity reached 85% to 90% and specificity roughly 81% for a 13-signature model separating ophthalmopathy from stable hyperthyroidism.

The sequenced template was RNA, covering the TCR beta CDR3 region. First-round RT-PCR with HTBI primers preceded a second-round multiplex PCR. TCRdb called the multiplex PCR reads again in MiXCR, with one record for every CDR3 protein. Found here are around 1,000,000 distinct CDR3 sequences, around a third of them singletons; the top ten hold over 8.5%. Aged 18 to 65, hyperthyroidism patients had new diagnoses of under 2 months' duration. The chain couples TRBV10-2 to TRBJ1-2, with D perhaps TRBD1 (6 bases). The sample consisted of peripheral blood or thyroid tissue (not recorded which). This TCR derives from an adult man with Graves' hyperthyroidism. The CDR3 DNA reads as TGCGCCAGCAGCAAAGGGACGGACAGCTATGGCTACACCTTC. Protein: CASSKGTDSYGYTF.